This T cell receptor beta chain derives from a study of blood T cell repertoires in COVID-19. Across the whole study: The origin of the acute and convalescent COVID-19 samples was the United States, Italy and Spain. The analysed material was cDNA or gDNA that came from T cells, B-cell-depleted T cells, or PBMCs.

In germline, CDR1 is DFQATT, CDR2 SNEGSKA (reference sequence). V dropped 3 bases and J dropped 5 bases, with 19 bases sitting between them. The CDR3 is made up of 15 amino acids. Authors' analysis steps: The assay estimated nucleated cells by amplifying reference gene primers. Clones were read by immunoSEQ multiplex PCR, and TCRdb kept only the in-frame ones, dropping some. From that table come the V and J calls and clone size; the DNA was used to work out D and trimming. This table has 150,000 to 200,000 clones, approximately 87% appearing once. The sequenced sample was peripheral blood. The V gene is TRBV20-1, the J gene TRBJ2-5, with D uncertain. The sequence was obtained from a man between 18 and 29 years old with active or convalescent COVID-19. In DNA, the CDR3 is TGCAGTGCTAGTGGCTGGGCTCAACCTCTGGAGACCCAGTACTTC. Translating it yields CSASGWAQPLETQYF.